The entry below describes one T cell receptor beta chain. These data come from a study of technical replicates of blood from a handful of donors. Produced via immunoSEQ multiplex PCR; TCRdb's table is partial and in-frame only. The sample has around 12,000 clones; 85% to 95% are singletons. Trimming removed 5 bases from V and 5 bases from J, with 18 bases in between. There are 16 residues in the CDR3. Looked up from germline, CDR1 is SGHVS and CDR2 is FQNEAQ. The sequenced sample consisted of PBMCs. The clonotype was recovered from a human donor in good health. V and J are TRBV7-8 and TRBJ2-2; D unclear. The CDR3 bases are TGTGCCAGCAGCCTTCGATCAGGAACAATGACCGGGGAGCTGTTTTTT. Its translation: CASSLRSGTMTGELFF.